Presented here are 30 T cell receptor beta chains from one specimen sequenced in a study of monozygotic twins with inflammatory bowel disease (dated by TCRdb to the late 2010s). The protocol used for the library was 5' RACE. The sample was run on an Illumina HiSeq 2500. TCRdb reprocessed the reads and assigns one entry to each CDR3 protein sequence, leaving out DNA. This sample's table carries 310,000 or so distinct CDR3 sequences. In total, the top ten clones hold 2% to 2.5% of the sample. Input material: blood. These receptors all come from a human donor with ulcerative colitis or Crohn's disease, or a healthy co-twin of an affected twin (not recorded which).

CDR3 amino acids: CASSYSTERSNQPQHF. The V gene is TRBV6-2 or TRBV6-3, the J gene TRBJ1-5. The CDR3 has 16 amino acids. Germline V gives CDR1 MNHEY, CDR2 SVGEGT.

V gene TRBV12-3 or TRBV12-4 combines with J gene TRBJ1-1. The CDR3 is 15 residues long. The CDR3 protein is CASRARRGVDTEAFF.

V usage is TRBV30 and J usage is TRBJ1-2; TCRdb's D call of TRBD1 is untestable without DNA. Germline V gene data show CDR1 as GTSNPN and CDR2 as SVGIG (reference sequence). The CDR3 runs 14 residues. CDR3 amino acids: CAWIRTESNYGYTF.

V usage is TRBV5-6 and J usage is TRBJ1-2; the TCRdb call, TRBD1, lacks DNA for checking. Germline CDR1 reads SGHDT; CDR2 reads YYEEEE. The CDR3 runs 12 residues. CDR3: CASLQGDYGYTF.

The V call is TRBV10-3, the J call TRBJ2-2; TCRdb lists TRBD1, though no DNA is available to test this call. CDR1 is ENHRY and CDR2 is SYGVKD in the germline V gene. This CDR3 has 16 amino acids. CDR3 region: CAISRGTATNTGELFF.

This chain joins TRBV12-3 or TRBV12-4 and TRBJ2-5. CDR3 size: 11 residues. The CDR3 region is CASSPSQTQYF.

This sequence joins TRBV7-2 and TRBJ2-7. From germline, CDR1 is SGHTA and CDR2 FQGNSA. This CDR3 region has 12 residues. CDR3 in amino acids: CASSSEPYEQYF. Variable domain in full (rest from reference TRBV7-2 and TRBJ2-7): GAGVSQSPSNKVTEKGKDVELRCDPISGHTALYWYRQSLGQGLEFLIYFQGNSAPDKSGLPSDRFSAERTGGSVSTLTIQRTQQEDSAVYLCASSSEPYEQYFGPGTRLTVT.

The rearrangement joins TRBV4-3 to TRBJ1-6; the TRBD1 assignment by TCRdb is unverifiable without DNA. The CDR3 runs 16 residues. Germline loops: CDR1 LGHNA, CDR2 YSLEER. CDR3 loop: CASSQDWGQGNSPLHF.

The V call is TRBV20-1, the J call TRBJ1-2; absent DNA, TCRdb's TRBD1 call cannot be checked. There are 13 residues in the CDR3. The V gene's germline CDR1 is DFQATT and CDR2 SNEGSKA (reference sequence). The CDR3 sequence is CSASPGQGYGYTF.

The rearrangement uses TRBV20-1 and TRBJ2-1. Looked up from germline, CDR1 is DFQATT and CDR2 is SNEGSKA (reference sequence). The CDR3 length is 15 residues. The CDR3: CSARDVLAGYNEQFF.

This rearrangement joins TRBV13 to TRBJ2-7; TCRdb names TRBD1, which stays unverified in the absence of DNA. Germline V gives CDR1 PRHDT, CDR2 FYEKMQ (reference sequence). This CDR3 comprises 16 residues. The CDR3 spells CASSLAQTGDNYEQYF.

The chain has TRBV5-1 and TRBJ1-4; the D call from TCRdb, TRBD1, cannot be confirmed without DNA. Germline CDR1 is SGHRS and CDR2 is YFSETQ. The CDR3 loop spans 16 amino acids. The chain's CDR3 is CASSSPLGQGGEKLFF. Full variable domain (outside the CDR3, taken from reference TRBV5-1 and TRBJ1-4): KAGVTQTPRYLIKTRGQQVTLSCSPISGHRSVSWYQQTPGQGLQFLFEYFSETQRNKGNFPGRFSGRQFSNSRSEMNVSTLELGDSALYLCASSSPLGQGGEKLFFGSGTQLSVL.

The rearrangement joins TRBV20-1 to TRBJ2-7; TCRdb's D call, TRBD1, is unchecked because there is no DNA. The CDR3 length is 15 residues. The germline V gene has CDR1 DFQATT and CDR2 SNEGSKA (reference sequence). This CDR3 reads CSARDPSGTGYEQYF.

This chain links TRBV18 with TRBJ1-6. Germline assignment: CDR1 KGHSH and CDR2 LQKENI. The CDR3 runs 13 residues. The CDR3 sequence is CASSPPHDSPLHF.

The J gene is TRBJ1-1, the V gene TRBV7-2. This CDR3 is 13 amino acids long. Germline CDR1 reads SGHTA; CDR2 reads FQGNSA. Here the CDR3 reads CASSLDSSSEAFF. Looking up the rest from reference TRBV7-2 and TRBJ1-1 gives the full variable domain: GAGVSQSPSNKVTEKGKDVELRCDPISGHTALYWYRQSLGQGLEFLIYFQGNSAPDKSGLPSDRFSAERTGGSVSTLTIQRTQQEDSAVYLCASSLDSSSEAFFGQGTRLTVV.

V is TRBV9 and J is TRBJ2-1; the TCRdb D gene call, TRBD1, has no DNA to confirm it. The CDR3 consists of 15 residues. CDR1 is SGDLS, CDR2 YYNGEE, per germline. This CDR3 reads CASSPMTGGYDEQFF.

This chain uses TRBV11-1 with TRBJ1-1. This CDR3 is built from 17 residues. Germline CDR1 reads SGHAT; CDR2 reads FQDESV (reference sequence). CDR3 in amino acids: CASSLGSGIGENTEAFF.

J is TRBJ2-7 and V is TRBV20-1; TCRdb calls TRBD2, which cannot be checked without DNA. This CDR3 is 14 amino acids long. Germline V CDR1 and CDR2: DFQATT, SNEGSKA (reference sequence). This CDR3 is CSASRAGSSYEQYF.

This chain joins TRBV4-3 and TRBJ2-2; TCRdb picks TRBD2, but there is no DNA to check that call. The CDR3 is made up of 16 amino acids. From germline, CDR1 is LGHNA and CDR2 YSLEER. This CDR3 reads CASSQDPAGGAGELFF.

CDR3 region: CASSPRQGAGGVETQYF. The chain uses TRBV7-2 and TRBJ2-5; lacking DNA, the TRBD1 call made by TCRdb goes unchecked. Germline V lookup: CDR1 SGHTA, CDR2 FQGNSA. The CDR3 is made up of 17 amino acids.

This CDR3 reads CSVNLRAETQYF. The rearrangement uses TRBV29-1 and TRBJ2-5; TCRdb's D gene call, TRBD1, goes unchecked for lack of DNA. Germline V lookup: CDR1 SQVTM, CDR2 ANQGSEA. The CDR3 has 12 residues.

The genes are TRBV25-1 and TRBJ2-3; TCRdb gives TRBD1 as the D gene, but with no DNA this cannot be confirmed. Germline V gives CDR1 MGHDK, CDR2 SYGVNS. The CDR3 extends over 16 amino acids. The CDR3 is CASSAFQGGSTDTQYF.

CDR3 sequence: CASSQDREPRLGPDTQYF. The V call is TRBV4-1, the J call TRBJ2-3. Germline CDR1 MGHRA, CDR2 YSYEKL. This CDR3 spans 18 amino acids.

V usage is TRBV5-1 and J usage is TRBJ2-1; TCRdb proposes TRBD2, but this gene call is untestable without DNA. Germline V gives CDR1 SGHRS, CDR2 YFSETQ. The CDR3 covers 16 residues. The CDR3: CASSHVAGGPINEQFF.

The CDR3 is CASSFSGGTEAFF. This chain uses TRBV5-1 with TRBJ1-1. Germline loops: CDR1 SGHRS, CDR2 YFSETQ. The CDR3 is 13 residues long.

The gene calls are TRBV20-1 and TRBJ1-6. The CDR3 loop spans 17 amino acids. CDR1 and CDR2 from the germline V gene are DFQATT and SNEGSKA (reference sequence). CDR3 residues: CSARDPIDTKYNSPLHF.

The chain recombines TRBV12-3 or TRBV12-4 with TRBJ2-7; the TCRdb D gene call, TRBD1, has no DNA to confirm it. This CDR3 spans 16 amino acids. CDR3 protein: CASSSSRDRGFYEQYF.

V and J are TRBV2 and TRBJ2-7; there is no DNA to check the TCRdb D call of TRBD1. Germline V CDR1 and CDR2: SNHLY, FYNNEI. CDR3 length: 14 residues. CDR3 region: CASSVDRGNYEQYF.

This chain joins TRBV28 and TRBJ2-2; the D gene TCRdb calls, TRBD2, cannot be checked with no DNA. CDR1 and CDR2 (germline): MDHEN, SYDVKM. This CDR3 comprises 14 residues. CDR3 protein: CATEAGAGTGELFF.

V usage is TRBV7-7 and J usage is TRBJ2-2; the D call from TCRdb, TRBD2, cannot be confirmed without DNA. Germline lookup yields CDR1 SSHAT and CDR2 FNYEAQ (reference sequence). The CDR3 is 17 residues long. This CDR3 reads CASSRTTSGKGTGELFF.